The TCR beta chain under discussion was sequenced for a study of blood T cell repertoires in COVID-19. The germline V and J ends were trimmed by 3 bases and 2 bases, with 7 bases remaining between them. The CDR3 is made up of 13 amino acids. Per the germline V gene, CDR1 is KGHSH and CDR2 is LQKENI. In the study's own analysis: Estimates of nucleated cell counts were drawn from the amplification of reference gene primers. Generated by immunoSEQ multiplex PCR, the TCRdb table keeps only in-frame clones and is missing some. V, J and clone size were drawn from that table, and D and trimming were deduced from the DNA. The sample contains roughly 230,000 clones, about 83% of which appear only once.

The rearrangement links TRBV18 to TRBJ2-5; the D gene is possibly TRBD1 (6 bases). Sequences were obtained from peripheral blood. This TCR derives from a human donor in a cohort sampled during active COVID-19. The CDR3 DNA sequence: TGTGCCAGCTCACCGGACAGACAAGAGACCCAGTACTTC. It encodes CASSPDRQETQYF.